The entry that follows covers one TCR beta chain sequence. The sample is drawn from a study of blood T cell repertoires in COVID-19. Study summary: T cells, B-cell-depleted T cells, or PBMCs supplied cDNA or gDNA.

Donors were grouped by their self-reported clinical history. Libraries were prepared by immunoSEQ multiplex PCR; TCRdb keeps only in-frame clonotypes and omits some of them. The sample holds roughly 500,000 clones, approximately 90% seen once. V lost 8 bases and J lost 8; bases outside the gene matches: 9. From germline, CDR1 is SNHLY and CDR2 FYNNEI. The CDR3 covers 14 residues. This TCR came from a woman aged 40-49 years who had recovered from COVID-19. The sequenced material came from PBMCs or T cells enriched from blood (not recorded which). The chain couples TRBV2 to TRBJ2-1; 10 bases are a match to TRBD2. The CDR3 nucleotides read TGTGCCAGCTCCGAGCGGGAGGGCCCCGATGAGCAGTTCTTC. Protein sequence: CASSEREGPDEQFF.